Sequencing of this T cell receptor (beta chain) was carried out in a study of CD8+ T cells in alopecia areata. After isolation, RNA underwent reverse transcription to generate cDNA as the sequencing template. TCRdb keeps only in-frame clones here, not all; method: immunoSEQ multiplex PCR. The table shows 180,000 or so clones, with nearly 60% occurring only once. The length of the CDR3 is 8 residues. Trimming stripped 6 bases from V and 7 bases from J, with 3 bases between. In germline, CDR1 is SQVTM, CDR2 ANQGSEA. Treatment of the sample: oral pan-JAK inhibitor, 5-10 mg twice daily. The rearrangement uses TRBV29-1 and TRBJ1-1; D is undetermined. The clonotype originates from a human donor with alopecia areata. Sequencing was performed on CD4+ T cells sorted from blood, taken at week 24, from a patient treated with tofacitinib. CDR3 nucleotide sequence: TGCAGCGTGGGTGAAGCTTTCTTT. The encoded protein is CSVGEAFF.